This T cell receptor beta chain was obtained from a study of response to subunit inactivated influenza vaccine. TCRdb analysed the RT-PCR reads with MiXCR anew, one entry per CDR3 protein. Among about 500,000 distinct CDR3 sequences listed, 10% to 15% were seen once. Findings of the study overall: After each seasonal influenza vaccination, few new T cells are recruited, the authors suggested.

This clonotype was seen a few times. Antigen specificity is unknown. Germline-derived CDR1 and CDR2 are DFQATT and SNEGSKA (reference sequence). V lost 0 bases to trimming and J lost 0 bases, with 12 bases between them. CDR3 size: 16 residues. The chain uses TRBV20-1 and TRBJ1-5; D remains ambiguous. The receptor's source is a man between 45 and 60 years old who received an inactivated influenza vaccine. Sample: PBMCs from blood, taken about 40 days after vaccination. CDR3 DNA sequence: TGCAGTGCTAGAGATGCGGGGTGGTATAGCAATCAGCCCCAGCATTTT. It translates to CSARDAGWYSNQPQHF.